Detailed here is one TCR beta chain. This clonotype occurred a few times. Its antigen is unknown. Per-base quality was not reported, and no clone a single base away is much larger than it. The source of the sample is a study of CD8+CD57+ T cells in acquired aplastic anemia (dated by TCRdb to about 2018). About the investigation overall: On average, sorted CD4+ and CD8+ cells yielded about 3 ug of extracted DNA, with a range of about 0.18 to 30 ug. Healthy donor samples averaged roughly 9.8 million reads for CD4+ and about 12 million for CD8+ cells.

TCR repertoires of sorted CD4+ and CD8+ blood T cells from severe aplastic anemia patients and healthy subjects were deep-sequenced in the study. Ficoll-Paque density gradient centrifugation was used to isolate peripheral blood mononuclear cells. Before DNA was extracted, CD4+ and CD8+ T cells were sorted using either FACS or magnetic beads. Broad study findings and their caveats: Patients and healthy controls showed no significant difference in CD8+ Simpson's diversity (P=0.060). Although roughly 29 CD8+ CDR3 sequences were shared by patients and controls, these sequences appeared highly expressed in patients and within the immunodominant clones of patients.

The CDR3 runs 15 amino acids, cysteine and phenylalanine included. The entry retains the CDR3 DNA only, 45 bases that are in frame from base 1. For CDR1 and CDR2, the germline V gene lists SGHRS and YFSETQ. At the junction V is shortened by 0 bases and J by 2 bases; bases outside the gene matches: 2. Genomic DNA served as template for TCR beta VDJ combination and CDR3 sequence profiling. TCR repertoire sequencing was run on an Illumina HiSeq 2000. The published analysis was carried out like this. Repertoire assessment relied on Simpson's diversity index, CDR3 size and DJ length profiles, and TRBV/TRBJ rearrangement plots. Whichever DNA sequence was most abundant in the deep sequencing data was defined as the immunodominant clone. CDR3 amino acid sequences were screened for sharing across subjects and were compared with published repertoires and the VDJdb database. TCRdb handled the public reads itself, with Q25 trimming in fastp and clone calling in MiXCR, and kept productive beta chains. Each CDR3 protein appears once, grouped with its most common genes and DNA. The V and J calls come from TCRdb's annotation, not from the publication. Recorded for this sample are 200,000 to 250,000 distinct CDR3 sequences; 30% to 40% of them occurred a single time. The top ten constitute roughly 1.1% of the sample.

This TCR derives from a human donor in good health, serving as a control. The sample consisted of sorted CD4+, CD8+, or CD8+CD57+ T cells (not recorded which) from PBMCs. The chain is made from TRBV5-1 and TRBJ1-3; 7 central nucleotides agree with TRBD1. The DNA sequence is as follows: TGCGCCAGCAGCTTGGCCACAGGGGCTGGAAACACCATATATTTT. Its coded protein is CASSLATGAGNTIYF.